The rows below give T cell receptor beta chains drawn from one sample of a study of T cells in Graves' hyperthyroidism and ophthalmopathy. TCRdb passed the multiplex PCR reads through MiXCR, listing each CDR3 protein once. The sample has approximately 600,000 distinct CDR3 sequences, roughly 14% seen once. Sequenced sample: blood. These receptors were taken from a woman aged 40 to 55 with Graves' ophthalmopathy. Each CDR3 is given with its conserved first and last residue. A D gene is named only where the DNA matches it firmly. Clone size is shown for a subset of rows, as once, few, many or a class of expanded clone.

V gene	J gene	clone size	D gene	CDR3 protein	CDR3 DNA
TRBV28	TRBJ1-2	many	TRBD1	CASRTGTGVSGYTF	TGTGCCAGCAGAACAGGGACAGGGGTTAGTGGCTACACCTTC
TRBV11-2	TRBJ2-7	NA	TRBD2	CASSPGTSGRPPYEQYF	TGTGCCAGCAGCCCCGGGACTAGCGGGAGGCCTCCCTACGAGCAGTACTTC
TRBV18	TRBJ2-7	NA	NA	CASSPPGRTAPWEQYF	TGTGCCAGCTCACCACCCGGACGGACCGCTCCATGGGAGCAGTACTTC
TRBV5-1	TRBJ2-5	many	NA	CASSPEGTLLEDRKTQYF	TGCGCCAGCAGCCCGGAAGGGACCTTACTTGAGGATCGCAAGACCCAGTACTTC
TRBV20-1	TRBJ2-7	many	NA	CSAREGQTLYEQYF	TGCAGTGCTAGAGAGGGGCAGACCCTCTACGAGCAGTACTTC
TRBV6-1	TRBJ1-2	many	TRBD1	CASSPFRDSYGYTF	TGTGCCAGCAGTCCCTTCCGGGACAGCTATGGCTACACCTTC
TRBV7-8	TRBJ1-6	once	TRBD1	CASSSPRQGRNNSPLHF	TGTGCCAGCAGCTCACCCCGACAGGGGCGAAATAATTCACCCCTCCACTTT
TRBV4-3	TRBJ2-2	many	NA	CASSQVPGSLGGELFF	TGCGCCAGCAGCCAAGTTCCGGGGTCGTTGGGCGGGGAGCTGTTTTTT
TRBV6-1	TRBJ1-5	many	NA	CASSEERGTVGNQPQHF	TGTGCCAGCAGTGAAGAAAGAGGGACTGTCGGCAATCAGCCCCAGCATTTT
TRBV20-1	TRBJ2-7	NA	NA	CSAHGHSYEQYF	TGCAGTGCTCACGGACACTCCTACGAGCAGTACTTC
TRBV18	TRBJ1-3	few	TRBD1	CASSPGQGAGNTIYF	TGTGCCAGCTCACCAGGACAGGGGGCTGGAAACACCATATATTTT
TRBV20-1	TRBJ2-3	few	NA	CSALDFTHTDTQYF	TGCAGTGCTCTGGACTTCACCCACACAGATACGCAGTATTTT
TRBV20-1	TRBJ2-5	many	TRBD1	CSARDLTGEAWQETQYF	TGCAGTGCTAGGGATCTGACAGGGGAAGCTTGGCAAGAGACCCAGTACTTC
TRBV6-1	TRBJ2-2	many	NA	CASSAEFTGELFF	TGTGCCAGCAGTGCGGAGTTCACCGGGGAGCTGTTTTTT
TRBV20-1	TRBJ1-5	many	NA	CSAHPRQATSNQPQHF	TGCAGTGCCCACCCGAGACAGGCGACTTCAAATCAGCCCCAGCATTTT
TRBV19	TRBJ1-5	many	TRBD1	CASSIRTGISFNQPQHF	TGTGCCAGTAGTATCCGGACAGGGATAAGCTTCAATCAGCCCCAGCATTTT
TRBV2	TRBJ2-7	few	NA	CASMRDGTYEQYF	TGTGCCAGCATGAGGGACGGCACCTACGAGCAGTACTTC
TRBV27	TRBJ2-7	many	TRBD2	CASSRGGLGGEQYF	TGTGCCAGCAGCCGGGGGGGTTTGGGGGGAGAGCAGTACTTC
TRBV20-1	TRBJ1-1	many	NA	CSASGGGYTEAFF	TGCAGTGCTAGTGGGGGAGGGTATACTGAAGCTTTCTTT
TRBV29-1	TRBJ1-1	many	NA	CSVVEVENTEAFF	TGCAGCGTTGTTGAGGTAGAGAACACTGAAGCTTTCTTT
TRBV2	TRBJ2-7	NA	TRBD2	CASTAGGWEQYF	TGTGCCAGCACAGCGGGAGGTTGGGAGCAGTACTTC
TRBV6-1	TRBJ1-2	many	NA	CASSPRAGALYGYTF	TGTGCCAGCAGTCCCCGCGCCGGGGCGCTCTATGGCTACACCTTC
TRBV6-1	TRBJ2-7	many	NA	CASTDNYEQYF	TGTGCCAGCACCGACAACTACGAGCAGTACTTC
TRBV7-2	TRBJ2-7	many	NA	CASSLDLTGQYF	TGTGCCAGCAGCTTAGACTTAACGGGGCAGTACTTC
TRBV15	TRBJ1-2	many	NA	CATSPGVAYGYTF	TGTGCCACCAGCCCAGGGGTGGCCTATGGCTACACCTTC
TRBV12-3/TRBV12-4	TRBJ2-7	many	NA	CASSFGYLGYEQYF	TGTGCCAGCAGTTTTGGTTATTTGGGTTACGAGCAGTACTTC
TRBV9	TRBJ2-2	many	TRBD2	CASSGTSGGELFF	TGTGCCAGCAGCGGGACTAGCGGCGGGGAGCTGTTTTTT
TRBV12-3/TRBV12-4	TRBJ1-1	many	TRBD1	CASKLTGLDTEAFF	TGTGCCAGCAAACTGACAGGGTTGGACACTGAAGCTTTCTTT
TRBV2	TRBJ1-3	NA	TRBD1	CASSELGTVGNTIYF	TGTGCCAGCAGTGAGCTTGGGACAGTTGGAAACACCATATATTTT
TRBV5-1	TRBJ2-2	NA	TRBD2	CASSYANSTSENSNTGELFF	TGCGCCAGCAGCTACGCGAATTCGACTAGCGAGAATTCGAACACCGGGGAGCTGTTTTTT
TRBV15	TRBJ2-5	many	NA	CATRPKPLGTQYF	TGTGCCACCAGACCTAAACCCTTAGGGACCCAGTACTTC
TRBV7-6	TRBJ2-5	many	NA	CASNPGRIQETQYF	TGTGCCAGCAACCCCGGGCGTATTCAAGAGACCCAGTACTTC
TRBV29-1	TRBJ1-1	NA	NA	CSVEIDSGTEAFF	TGCAGCGTTGAGATCGACAGTGGGACTGAAGCTTTCTTT
TRBV30	TRBJ1-3	NA	NA	CAWNIYSGNTIYF	TGTGCCTGGAATATCTACTCTGGAAACACCATATATTTT
TRBV18	TRBJ2-7	NA	NA	CASSPPARGTYEQYF	TGTGCCAGCTCACCACCGGCTAGGGGAACCTACGAGCAGTACTTC
TRBV24-1	TRBJ2-5	many	NA	CATSVRIVGYCQETQYF	TGTGCCACCAGTGTGAGGATTGTAGGGTATTGCCAAGAGACCCAGTACTTC
TRBV5-1	TRBJ1-2	many	NA	CASSPDPGGVNYGYTF	TGCGCCAGCAGCCCCGATCCGGGGGGAGTAAACTATGGCTACACCTTC
TRBV2	TRBJ2-5	many	NA	CASSGRSQETQYF	TGTGCCAGCAGTGGTCGCAGCCAAGAGACCCAGTACTTC
TRBV6-5	TRBJ1-2	once	TRBD1	CASSSSGTGVYGYTF	TGTGCCAGCAGTTCGTCCGGGACAGGGGTCTATGGCTACACCTTC
TRBV5-1	TRBJ1-2	NA	NA	CASSPAGPNYGYTF	TGCGCCAGCAGCCCGGCCGGGCCTAACTATGGCTACACCTTC
TRBV15	TRBJ1-1	NA	NA	CATSRDPGATTEAFF	TGTGCCACCAGCAGAGATCCGGGGGCTACCACTGAAGCTTTCTTT
TRBV6-5	TRBJ1-1	many	TRBD1	CASSTSTGGRAEAFF	TGTGCCAGCAGTACCTCGACAGGGGGTAGGGCTGAAGCTTTCTTT
TRBV11-3	TRBJ2-7	many	TRBD2	CASSFGTSLYEQYF	TGTGCCAGCAGCTTCGGGACTAGCTTGTACGAGCAGTACTTC
TRBV7-2	TRBJ1-3	NA	NA	CASSFSSENTIYF	TGTGCCAGCAGCTTTTCTTCGGAAAACACCATATATTTT
TRBV28	TRBJ1-1	NA	NA	CASSLGGYKVNTEAFF	TGTGCCAGCAGTTTAGGGGGTTATAAGGTGAACACTGAAGCTTTCTTT
TRBV28	TRBJ2-5	many	TRBD2	CASSFSIAGVETQYF	TGTGCCAGCAGTTTTTCTATAGCGGGAGTAGAGACCCAGTACTTC